A selection of T cell receptor beta chains follows, all from one sample in a study of identical twins. MiXCR was run by TCRdb on the 5' RACE reads, yielding one entry per CDR3 protein. The sample contains hundreds of thousands of distinct CDR3 sequences, 8.6% of which appear only once. A further study also used this sample, focusing on yellow fever vaccine responses in identical twins.

The sample consisted of PBMCs. These receptors all stem from a woman aged 18-29 years in good health. Each CDR3 is given with its conserved first and last residue. A D gene is named only where the DNA matches it firmly. A clone size is listed for some rows: how often the clone was seen (once, few, many), or a class if it is expanded.

V gene	J gene	clone size	D gene	CDR3 protein	CDR3 DNA
TRBV20-1	TRBJ2-5	many	TRBD2	CSASTGGSVETQYF	TGCAGTGCTTCCACGGGGGGGAGCGTAGAGACCCAGTACTTC
TRBV10-1	TRBJ2-3	-	-	CASGYSPEGTDTQYF	TGCGCCAGCGGATACTCCCCAGAGGGCACAGATACGCAGTATTTT
TRBV7-8	TRBJ2-7	many	TRBD1	CASRDRVGEQYF	TGTGCCAGCCGGGACAGGGTAGGGGAGCAGTACTTC
TRBV7-2	TRBJ2-1	few	-	CASSLVASWDHNEQFF	TGTGCCAGCAGCTTAGTCGCTAGCTGGGATCACAATGAGCAGTTCTTC
TRBV14	TRBJ2-2	-	-	CASSQDLRRLPGELFF	TGTGCCAGCAGCCAAGATTTGCGTCGGTTACCCGGGGAGCTGTTTTTT
TRBV9	TRBJ2-6	few	-	CASNIGASGANVLTF	TGTGCCAGCAACATAGGGGCCTCTGGGGCCAACGTCCTGACTTTC
TRBV10-2	TRBJ2-3	many	TRBD2	CASSESSSGVTDTQYF	TGCGCCAGCAGTGAGTCGTCTAGCGGAGTCACAGATACGCAGTATTTT
TRBV29-1	TRBJ2-6	many	-	CSVVGSGANVLTF	TGCAGCGTTGTGGGGTCTGGGGCCAACGTCCTGACTTTC
TRBV20-1	TRBJ2-3	few	TRBD2	CSADTQLAGGTASTDTQYF	TGCAGTGCTGATACCCAATTGGCGGGGGGGACCGCTAGCACAGATACGCAGTATTTT
TRBV7-9	TRBJ2-5	many	-	CASSRTEETQYF	TGTGCCAGCAGCCGGACAGAAGAGACCCAGTACTTC
TRBV24-1	TRBJ2-1	-	-	CATSVGSSYNEQFF	TGTGCCACCAGTGTAGGGAGTTCCTACAATGAGCAGTTCTTC
TRBV10-2	TRBJ1-1	few	-	CASSDFSYTEAFF	TGCGCCAGCAGTGATTTTAGTTACACTGAAGCTTTCTTT
TRBV12-3/TRBV12-4	TRBJ2-6	few	-	CASSRRKSESSGANVLTF	TGTGCCAGCAGTCGTAGGAAATCCGAAAGCTCTGGGGCCAACGTCCTGACTTTC
TRBV5-1	TRBJ2-1	many	TRBD1	CASSHRQGLYNEQFF	TGCGCCAGCAGCCACCGACAGGGTCTCTACAATGAGCAGTTCTTC
TRBV7-2	TRBJ2-7	-	TRBD2	CASSITSGGTYEQYF	TGTGCCAGCAGCATCACTAGCGGGGGGACCTACGAGCAGTACTTC
TRBV27	TRBJ2-1	-	TRBD2	CASSLWGGFNEQFF	TGTGCCAGCAGTTTATGGGGGGGATTCAATGAGCAGTTCTTC
TRBV5-1	TRBJ2-3	-	TRBD2	CASSLAGGITDTQYF	TGCGCCAGCAGCTTGGCGGGGGGGATTACAGATACGCAGTATTTT
TRBV7-9	TRBJ2-7	many	TRBD1	CASSSGQVRYEQYF	TGTGCCAGCAGCTCCGGACAGGTCCGATACGAGCAGTACTTC
TRBV5-1	TRBJ1-1	many	-	CASSEGHYTEAFF	TGCGCCAGCAGTGAGGGACATTATACTGAAGCTTTCTTT
TRBV7-9	TRBJ2-1	-	TRBD2	CASSFARTSGGATQFF	TGTGCCAGCAGCTTCGCAAGGACTAGCGGAGGGGCCACTCAGTTCTTC
TRBV3-1	TRBJ2-3	many	-	CASSGGRRGRNTQYF	TGTGCCAGCAGCGGGGGACGAAGGGGGAGGAATACGCAGTATTTT
TRBV7-2	TRBJ2-5	-	-	CASSPSRKQETQYF	TGTGCCAGCAGCCCTTCGAGAAAACAAGAGACCCAGTACTTC
TRBV6-1	TRBJ1-6	-	-	CASSEGRGGQSPLHF	TGTGCCAGCAGTGAAGGTCGTGGGGGGCAATCACCCCTCCACTTT
TRBV6-6	TRBJ2-7	few	-	CASSSYGDYEQYF	TGTGCCAGCAGTTCCTACGGGGACTACGAGCAGTACTTC
TRBV20-1	TRBJ1-2	-	-	CSAREGSYGYTF	TGCAGTGCTAGAGAAGGGTCATACGGCTACACCTTC
TRBV11-1	TRBJ2-1	few	-	CASRSRPDPLTDEQFF	TGTGCCAGCAGGTCAAGGCCGGACCCCCTCACCGATGAGCAGTTCTTC
TRBV5-1	TRBJ2-2	many	-	CASSSYLTGAPGELFF	TGCGCCAGCAGCTCCTACCTGACAGGCGCCCCAGGGGAGCTGTTTTTT
TRBV12-3/TRBV12-4	TRBJ2-5	-	-	CASSDRRQGIRF	TGTGCCAGCAGTGACCGGAGGCAGGGGATACGCTTC
TRBV27	TRBJ2-3	many	-	CASSLEPHTDTQYF	TGTGCCAGCAGTTTAGAGCCCCACACAGATACGCAGTATTTT
TRBV3-1	TRBJ1-2	many	-	CASSHQPSGYGYTF	TGTGCCAGCAGCCATCAGCCATCGGGCTATGGCTACACCTTC
TRBV6-5	TRBJ2-5	few	TRBD2	CASSLLAGGNRQETQYF	TGTGCCAGCAGTTTGCTAGCGGGAGGTAATCGGCAAGAGACCCAGTACTTC
TRBV12-5	TRBJ2-7	few	TRBD1	CASGLGTGPYEQYF	TGTGCTAGTGGTTTAGGGACAGGACCCTACGAGCAGTACTTC
TRBV20-1	TRBJ2-3	-	-	CSAILTTDTQYF	TGCAGTGCTATATTGACCACAGATACGCAGTATTTT
TRBV29-1	TRBJ1-1	many	TRBD1	CSVVPWQGANTEAFF	TGCAGCGTTGTCCCCTGGCAGGGGGCAAACACTGAAGCTTTCTTT
TRBV6-2/TRBV6-3	TRBJ2-7	-	-	CASSIYKAYEQYF	TGTGCCAGCAGTATATACAAAGCCTACGAGCAGTACTTC